These 30 T cell receptor beta chains were all obtained from the same sample, sequenced in a study of blood T cell repertoires in COVID-19. Assay used: immunoSEQ multiplex PCR; TCRdb lists only in-frame clones, some missing. The sample holds tens of thousands of clones, 70% to 90% seen once. Sequencing was performed on peripheral blood. These receptor sequences come from a human donor in a cohort sampled during active COVID-19.

This clone was seen more than once but under ten times. The rearrangement uses TRBV6-5 and TRBJ1-1, with TRBD1 identical over 10 bases. Looked up from germline, CDR1 is MNHEY and CDR2 is SVGAGI. This CDR3 comprises 15 residues. Trimming cost V 9 bases and J 1 base; bases outside gene matches: 8. The chain's CDR3 is CASTTGGKRNTEAFF. CDR3 in DNA: TGTGCCAGTACGACAGGGGGCAAGAGGAACACTGAAGCTTTCTTT.

This clone was observed a handful of times. The CDR3 DNA is TGTGCCAGCAGCTTAGGGTCTACTGAGCAGTTCTTC. This encodes CASSLGSTEQFF. V usage is TRBV7-2 and J usage is TRBJ2-1; D uncertain. V gave up 1 base and J gave up 9 bases, with 7 bases separating them. CDR3 size: 12 residues. The germline CDR1 and CDR2 sequences are SGHTA and FQGNSA.

The CDR3 nucleotides are TGTGCCAGCAGTGACTCTGGGAAGCGGCCTGGGGGGGAGCTGTTTTTT. This gives the protein CASSDSGKRPGGELFF. The rearrangement joins TRBV6-4 to TRBJ2-2; D might be TRBD2 (5 bases). Germline-derived CDR1 and CDR2 are MRHNA and SNTAGT. There are 16 residues in the CDR3. V was pared by 0 bases and J by 8 bases, with 16 bases between.

The genes are TRBV21-1 and TRBJ1-1; the D call of TRBD1 is as the table states it, not checked on the DNA. TRBV21-1 is annotated as a pseudogene. The CDR3 is 18 residues long. The CDR3 sequence: CASSSSDRVNSLNTEAFF. CDR3 bases: TGTGCCAGCAGCTCATCGGACAGGGTAAATTCACTAAACACTGAAGCTTTCTTT.

This clone has only a few counts. The chain uses TRBV15 and TRBJ2-2; 8 bases are shared with TRBD2. CDR1 LNHNV and CDR2 YYDKDF come from the germline V gene (reference sequence). This CDR3 spans 16 amino acids. V lost 4 bases, J lost 7 bases, and 11 bases stayed unmatched. Here the CDR3 reads CATSKTPGGAGGELFF. The CDR3 DNA is TGTGCCACCAGCAAAACCCCCGGGGGGGCAGGCGGGGAGCTGTTTTTT.

This rearrangement joins TRBV5-1 to TRBJ1-4; D uncertain. CDR1 and CDR2 from the germline V gene are SGHRS and YFSETQ. V was shortened by 2 bases and J by 0 bases, with 5 bases between the two germline ends. CDR3 length: 14 residues. CDR3 sequence (DNA): TGCGCCAGCAGCTTAGCCCCAACTAATGAAAAACTGTTTTTT. As protein: CASSLAPTNEKLFF.

V gene TRBV3-1 (or the pseudogene TRBV3-2) combines with J gene TRBJ1-2; 8 bases are shared with TRBD1. Germline assignment: CDR1 LGHDT and CDR2 YNNKEL (reference sequence). The CDR3 spans 15 residues. Trimming removed 2 bases from V and 4 bases from J; junction bases left unmatched: 6. The CDR3 DNA reads TGTGCCAGCAGCCAATTGCAGGGGGCCCGCTATGGCTACACCTTC. This sequence encodes CASSQLQGARYGYTF.

The chain carries TRBV6-1 and TRBJ2-3, with 8 positions matching TRBD2. CDR1 MNHNS and CDR2 SASEGT come from the germline V gene. The CDR3 spans 13 residues. With V trimmed by 6 bases and J by 5 bases, 4 bases remained unmatched. CDR3: CASRRGAVDTQYF. CDR3 coding DNA: TGTGCCAGCAGGCGGGGGGCCGTAGATACGCAGTATTTT.

This sequence joins TRBV7-9 and TRBJ2-6; D is possibly TRBD1 (6 bases). This CDR3 is 15 amino acids long. Trimming took 6 bases from V and 4 from J, leaving 13 bases between them. The germline V gene encodes CDR1 SEHNR and CDR2 FQNEAQ (reference sequence). The CDR3 sequence: CASSRTGFGANVLTF. The CDR3 bases are TGTGCCAGCAGTCGTACAGGGTTCGGGGCCAACGTCCTGACTTTC. The full variable domain, completed using reference TRBV7-9 and TRBJ2-6, is DTGVSQNPRHKITKRGQNVTFRCDPISEHNRLYWYRQTLGQGPEFLTYFQNEAQLEKSRLLSDRFSAERPKGSFSTLEIQRTEQGDSAMYLCASSRTGFGANVLTFGAGSRLTVL.

The chain recombines TRBV7-8 with TRBJ2-7, with 12 positions matching TRBD2. The CDR3 length is 16 residues. In germline, CDR1 is SGHVS, CDR2 FQNEAQ. The V segment lost 0 bases and the J segment 3 bases; nucleotides outside the gene matches: 3. The CDR3 region has the DNA TGTGCCAGCAGCTTAGCCCCGGGACTAGCGGGCTACGAGCAGTACTTC. Residues: CASSLAPGLAGYEQYF.

V and J are TRBV10-3 and TRBJ2-1, with 12 bases aligning to TRBD2. The ends lost 8 bases at V and 9 bases at J; junction bases unmatched: 5. CDR1 ENHRY and CDR2 SYGVKD come from the germline V gene. CDR3 length: 13 amino acids. CDR3: CAIGLAGGPEQFF. In nucleotides, the CDR3 is TGTGCCATCGGGCTAGCGGGAGGGCCTGAGCAGTTCTTC.

Notes on this clone: At the DNA level, this CDR3 is encoded by other sequences in the same sample as well. The V and J genes are TRBV5-1 and TRBJ1-1; D is perhaps TRBD1 (6 bases). CDR3 length: 14 amino acids. Germline lookup yields CDR1 SGHRS and CDR2 YFSETQ. V lost 5 bases and J 0 bases, leaving 11 bases between the germline ends. The CDR3 sequence: CASSLGQMNTEAFF. In DNA, the CDR3 is TGCGCCAGCAGTCTTGGACAGATGAACACTGAAGCTTTCTTT.

This clone was seen only once. The chain recombines TRBV19 with TRBJ1-1; D not certain. V lost 7 bases and J lost 5, with 17 bases in between. This CDR3 is built from 14 residues. Germline-derived CDR1 and CDR2 are LNHDA and SQIVND (reference sequence). The CDR3 region is CASTLERYRTEAFF. The DNA of the CDR3 is TGTGCCAGTACCCTAGAGAGGTATAGGACTGAAGCTTTCTTT.

This chain joins TRBV3-1 (or the pseudogene TRBV3-2) and TRBJ2-7; 9 bases are a match to TRBD2. The V gene's germline CDR1 is LGHDT and CDR2 YNNKEL (reference sequence). The V segment lost 4 bases and the J segment 7 bases; nucleotides outside the gene matches: 11. This CDR3 comprises 15 residues. CDR3 DNA: TGTGCCAGCAGCCCGAGGACTAGCGAATCGGGTGAGCAGTACTTC. Its translation: CASSPRTSESGEQYF.

This chain uses TRBV2 with TRBJ2-1, with TRBD2 identical over 14 bases. V shed 7 bases, J shed 9 bases, and the junction held 8 bases outside the gene matches. This CDR3 is 15 amino acids long. Germline V gives CDR1 SNHLY, CDR2 FYNNEI. The DNA for the CDR3 is TGTGCCAGCACCCCGACTAGCGGGGGGGCGGTTGAGCAGTTCTTC. Its translation is CASTPTSGGAVEQFF.

This chain connects TRBV6-2 or TRBV6-3 to TRBJ2-1, with no clear D. The V end lost 6 bases, the J end lost 9 bases, and 24 bases lay between the germline ends. This CDR3 contains 16 residues. The germline V gene encodes CDR1 MNHEY and CDR2 SVGEGT. This CDR3 is CASSWSRLVQPSEQFF. CDR3 DNA sequence: TGTGCCAGCAGCTGGAGTAGGCTAGTCCAACCCAGTGAGCAGTTCTTC.

This clone was seen just once. The gene calls are TRBV13 and TRBJ2-7; TRBD2 matches 12 bases. CDR3 length: 15 residues. Germline V lookup: CDR1 PRHDT, CDR2 FYEKMQ (reference sequence). V shed 4 bases, J shed 7 bases, and the junction held 8 bases outside the gene matches. This CDR3 is CASSYRLAGAGEQYF. CDR3 sequence (DNA): TGTGCCAGCAGCTATCGACTAGCGGGAGCGGGTGAGCAGTACTTC.

This chain joins TRBV4-1 and TRBJ2-2; maybe TRBD2 (5 bases). Trimming removed 3 bases at V and 1 base at J, with 9 bases between. CDR1 and CDR2 from the germline V gene are MGHRA and YSYEKL. CDR3 size: 15 residues. CDR3 protein: CASSQRAGNTGELFF. The CDR3 DNA follows: TGCGCCAGCAGCCAGCGTGCGGGGAACACCGGGGAGCTGTTTTTT.

The chain recombines TRBV5-1 with TRBJ2-1, with no clear D. V dropped 7 bases and J dropped 0 bases, with 11 bases sitting between them. The germline CDR1 and CDR2 sequences are SGHRS and YFSETQ. The CDR3 is made up of 14 amino acids. In DNA, the CDR3 is TGCGCCAGCGGCAGGTCGAGCTCCTACAATGAGCAGTTCTTC. Residues: CASGRSSSYNEQFF.

The chain recombines TRBV4-1 with TRBJ2-3; 13 bases match TRBD2. V dropped 2 bases and J dropped 2; count of bases not matched to a gene: 13. The CDR3 extends over 20 amino acids. CDR1 is MGHRA, CDR2 YSYEKL, per germline. CDR3 nucleotides: TGCGCCAGCAGCCAAAGGACTAGCGGGGGAAACCCCTTGACCACAGATACGCAGTATTTT. It translates to CASSQRTSGGNPLTTDTQYF.

This rearrangement joins TRBV7-2 to TRBJ1-1; D not resolved. CDR1 and CDR2 (germline): SGHTA, FQGNSA. This CDR3 spans 15 amino acids. The V gene lost 2 bases and the J gene lost 0 bases, with 10 bases spanning the gap. This CDR3 reads CASSLLGVLNTEAFF. The DNA for the CDR3 is TGTGCCAGCAGCTTACTCGGAGTATTGAACACTGAAGCTTTCTTT.

The chain carries TRBV2 and TRBJ2-3, with 8 nucleotides matching TRBD1. Germline-derived CDR1 and CDR2 are SNHLY and FYNNEI. The CDR3 has 17 amino acids. The J segment lost 2 bases and the V segment lost 6 bases, leaving 13 bases of the junction unmatched. This CDR3 reads CASSLRQGTFDTDTQYF. DNA for the CDR3: TGTGCCAGCAGCCTCCGACAGGGGACCTTTGACACAGATACGCAGTATTTT.

The chain employs TRBV2 and TRBJ2-7; no firm D call. Looked up from germline, CDR1 is SNHLY and CDR2 is FYNNEI. This CDR3 comprises 14 residues. V was trimmed by 2 bases and J by 3 bases, leaving 11 bases between them. CDR3 DNA sequence: TGTGCCAGCAGTGAAAATTTTCCCGGCTACGAGCAGTACTTC. Its translation is CASSENFPGYEQYF.

This clone occurred once. The rearrangement uses TRBV5-4 and TRBJ2-1; TRBD2 agrees at 16 bases. CDR1 is SGHNT and CDR2 is YYREEE in the germline V gene (reference sequence). This CDR3 region has 17 residues. With V trimmed by 4 bases and J by 2 bases, 3 bases remained unmatched. CDR3 residues: CASSPGLAGGPYNEQFF. For the CDR3, the DNA is TGTGCCAGCAGCCCGGGACTAGCGGGAGGGCCCTACAATGAGCAGTTCTTC.

The chain carries TRBV3-1 (or the pseudogene TRBV3-2) and TRBJ1-5; D not resolved. There are 14 residues in the CDR3. V was pared by 3 bases and J by 5 bases, with 11 bases between. Germline V CDR1 and CDR2: LGHDT, YNNKEL (reference sequence). The CDR3 is CASSHNTVDQPQHF. The CDR3 DNA sequence: TGTGCCAGCAGCCACAATACGGTTGATCAGCCCCAGCATTTT.

The chain links TRBV3-1 (or the pseudogene TRBV3-2) to TRBJ2-1, with D uncertain. This CDR3 is built from 15 residues. The ends were cut back, 1 base at V and 0 bases at J, with 7 bases in the middle. Germline V gene data show CDR1 as LGHDT and CDR2 as YNNKEL (reference sequence). The CDR3 is CASSQVWSSYNEQFF. The CDR3 DNA sequence: TGTGCCAGCAGCCAAGTTTGGAGCTCCTACAATGAGCAGTTCTTC.

The chain joins TRBV28 to TRBJ2-7; D uncertain. CDR3 length: 16 residues. Germline loops: CDR1 MDHEN, CDR2 SYDVKM. V lost 6 bases and J 5 bases, leaving 23 bases between the germline ends. DNA of the CDR3: TGTGCCAGCAGACCAGCCAGTTCTTCAGGTACCCACGAGCAGTACTTC. The encoded protein is CASRPASSSGTHEQYF.

As for this clone: Distinct nucleotide sequences in the sample also encode this CDR3. J is TRBJ1-2 and V is TRBV6-5, with D perhaps TRBD1 (6 bases). CDR1 and CDR2 (germline): MNHEY, SVGAGI. This CDR3 comprises 14 residues. V was shortened by 6 bases and J by 6 bases, with 17 bases between the two germline ends. CDR3 protein: CASRRLQGFHGYTF. CDR3 DNA sequence: TGTGCCAGCAGGAGGCTACAGGGATTCCATGGCTACACCTTC.

V usage is TRBV18 and J usage is TRBJ2-7; possibly TRBD2 for D (7 bases). Per the germline V gene, CDR1 is KGHSH and CDR2 is LQKENI. V lost 3 bases to trimming and J lost 6 bases, with 21 bases between them. CDR3 length: 16 residues. DNA of the CDR3: TGTGCCAGCTCACCGGTGGGCGCGGGGGCATCTACCGAGCAGTACTTC. Amino acid sequence: CASSPVGAGASTEQYF.

CDR3 nucleotide sequence: TGTGCCAGCAGTCGACTAGCGGGACAGGAGGAGACCCAGTACTTC. Its translation: CASSRLAGQEETQYF. V gene TRBV27 combines with J gene TRBJ2-5; TRBD2 matches at 11 bases. V trimming: 5 bases; J trimming: 5 bases; junction bases outside the gene matches: 7. This CDR3 region has 15 residues. In germline, CDR1 is MNHEY, CDR2 SMNVEV (reference sequence).